This TCR beta chain was identified in a study of blood T cell repertoires in COVID-19. Overall study context: Sources were T cells, B-cell-depleted T cells, or PBMCs; the material itself was cDNA or gDNA.

CDR1 is LGHDT and CDR2 is YNNKEL in the germline V gene (reference sequence). Deletions cut 1 base from V and 4 bases from J, with 14 bases between. The CDR3 runs 15 residues. Assay used: immunoSEQ multiplex PCR; TCRdb lists only in-frame clones, some missing. The table has about 310,000 clones, more than 75% seen once. The gene calls are TRBV3-1 (or the pseudogene TRBV3-2) and TRBJ2-7, with a tentative D call TRBD2 (5 bases). The sequence derives from a woman in her 50s who had recovered from COVID-19. Sequenced sample: peripheral blood. CDR3 sequence reads: CASSQVVGRTYEQYF. The CDR3, as DNA: TGTGCCAGCAGCCAAGTTGTTGGAAGGACTTACGAGCAGTACTTC.